This T cell receptor (beta chain) is from a study of blood T cell repertoires in COVID-19. Looking at the study overall: COVID-19 samples collected from the United States, Italy and Spain covered acute and convalescent phases. T cells, B-cell-depleted T cells, or PBMCs provided the cDNA or gDNA that served as material.

The CDR3 contains 13 residues. Per the germline V gene, CDR1 is SGHVS and CDR2 is FQNEAQ. The V segment lost 5 bases and the J segment 6 bases; nucleotides outside the gene matches: 4. In the original workflow: Amplified reference gene primers provided the basis for estimating nucleated cell counts. Profiled with immunoSEQ multiplex PCR; TCRdb holds only in-frame clones, not every one. That table supplies the V and J calls and clone size; D and trimming were determined from the DNA. The repertoire holds about 190,000 clones, with roughly 90% as singletons. Material: peripheral blood. The V and J genes are TRBV7-8 and TRBJ1-2; 9 nucleotides agree with TRBD1. The sequence was obtained from a man aged 40-49 years with acute or convalescent COVID-19. CDR3 sequence: CASSHGTGNGYTF. CDR3 nucleotides: TGTGCCAGCAGCCACGGGACAGGGAATGGCTACACCTTC. Complete variable domain (other parts from reference TRBV7-8 and TRBJ1-2): GAGVSQSPRYKVAKRGQDVALRCDPISGHVSLFWYQQALGQGPEFLTYFQNEAQLDKSGLPSDRFFAERPEGSVSTLKIQRTQQEDSAVYLCASSHGTGNGYTFGSGTRLTVV.